Below are 21 T cell receptor beta chains sequenced from a single sample in a study of regulatory T cells in long-lasting Graves disease. Time point meaning: newly diagnosed GD, antithyroid drugs for less than 3 months. PBMCs were the source of the RNA used for TCR sequencing. Sequencing libraries for TCR beta were prepared with iRepertoire HTBI primers and Arm-PCR of CDR3 regions. TCRdb re-called the multiplex PCR reads with MiXCR, one entry per CDR3 protein. The sample contains over 400,000 distinct CDR3 sequences, about 15% of which appear only once. In addition, the sample was reused for a study of T cells in Graves' hyperthyroidism and ophthalmopathy.

The sequences come from peripheral blood mononuclear cells (PBMCs), collected at new diagnosis, from a patient treated with antithyroid drugs. The receptor source for this set is a woman between 50 and 59 years old with Graves disease.

This clonotype was observed many times. The chain is built from TRBV28 and TRBJ2-2; the match to TRBD2 covers 11 bases. This CDR3 is built from 16 residues. The trim removed 2 bases at V and 6 bases at J, leaving 5 bases unmatched. Germline lookup yields CDR1 MDHEN and CDR2 SYDVKM. DNA of the CDR3: TGTGCCAGCAGTTTAGCTAGCGGGAGGATATCCGGGGAGCTGTTTTTT. Translation gives CASSLASGRISGELFF.

To note about this clonotype: A read error may produce the germline difference seen at one junction end. The chain employs TRBV6-1 and TRBJ1-2; D is ambiguous. Germline V gene lookup returns CDR1 MNHNS and CDR2 SASEGT. This CDR3 has 13 residues. Here the CDR3 DNA reads TGTGCCAGCAAAGGGCGAGAGGATTATGGCCACACCTTC. Its protein is CASKGREDYGHTF.

This clonotype turned up a few times. A clone one base away is much larger, so this may be a read error. This chain connects TRBV6-2 or TRBV6-3 to TRBJ2-3, with a weak D call TRBD2 (5 bases). Trimming cost V 2 bases and J 4 bases, with 13 bases left between them. Germline V gene lookup returns CDR1 MNHEY and CDR2 SVGEGT. This CDR3 comprises 15 residues. CDR3 sequence reads: CASSYDVGVADTQYF. Here the CDR3 DNA reads TGTGCCAGCAGTTACGATGTGGGAGTGGCAGATACGCAGTATTTT.

This clonotype showed up many times. This chain links TRBV12-3 or TRBV12-4 with TRBJ2-1; no clear D gene. This CDR3 comprises 13 residues. Trimming cost V 7 bases and J 8 bases, with 15 bases left between them. Here the CDR3 reads CASKGWLKDEQFF. DNA for the CDR3: TGTGCCAGCAAAGGGTGGCTTAAGGATGAGCAGTTCTTC.

The V and J genes are TRBV29-1 and TRBJ2-5, with 9 nucleotides matching TRBD1. CDR1 and CDR2 from the germline V gene are SQVTM and ANQGSEA. V gave up 4 bases and J gave up 5 bases; unmatched junction bases: 8. CDR3 size: 14 residues. CDR3 in DNA: TGCAGCGTTGTATGGACAGGGGCGATGGAGACCCAGTACTTC. This encodes CSVVWTGAMETQYF.

On this clonotype itself: A much larger clone is a single base away; this may be a read error. The chain links TRBV7-9 to TRBJ1-5; D gene unclear. Germline assignment: CDR1 SEHNR and CDR2 FQNEAQ (reference sequence). V was clipped by 6 bases and J by 2 bases, with 8 bases between them. The CDR3 is made up of 13 amino acids. The CDR3 here is CASSRIGNQPQHF. The CDR3 DNA is TGTGCCAGCAGTCGAATTGGCAATCAGCCCCAGCATTTT.

This clonotype was seen ten or more times. This chain uses TRBV28 with TRBJ2-7, with TRBD1 matching 11 bases. Germline lookup yields CDR1 MDHEN and CDR2 SYDVKM. V shed 8 bases and J 9 bases; nucleotides not matched to a gene: 9. This CDR3 has 13 residues. The CDR3 DNA is TGTGCCAGCGTACGGGACAGGGGGATTCTGCAGTACTTC. This gives the protein CASVRDRGILQYF.

This clonotype was seen many times. The V call is TRBV29-1, the J call TRBJ2-1; 7 bases fit TRBD2. J lost 2 bases, V lost 6 bases, and 10 bases had no gene match. The CDR3 contains 15 residues. The germline V gene encodes CDR1 SQVTM and CDR2 ANQGSEA. The CDR3 DNA follows: TGCAGCGTCCCACACCCGAGCGGGACCTACAATGAGCAGTTCTTC. Its protein is CSVPHPSGTYNEQFF.

This clonotype was counted many times. The chain has TRBV3-1 and TRBJ2-7; TRBD1 matches at 7 bases. The V segment lost 4 bases and the J segment 13 bases; nucleotides outside the gene matches: 13. Germline lookup yields CDR1 LGHDT and CDR2 YNNKEL (reference sequence). The CDR3 extends over 13 amino acids. CDR3 nucleotides: TGTGCCAGCAGCCCTGGGACAGTCGGTAGCCTATACTTC. Residues: CASSPGTVGSLYF.

V usage is TRBV9 and J usage is TRBJ1-6; D call uncertain. The V end lost 4 bases, the J end lost 2 bases, and 16 bases lay between the germline ends. This CDR3 region has 17 residues. CDR1 is SGDLS and CDR2 is YYNGEE in the germline V gene. CDR3 loop: CASSTNTAPTYNSPLHF. CDR3 nucleotide sequence: TGTGCCAGCAGCACAAACACGGCCCCCACCTATAATTCACCCCTCCACTTT.

Note on this clonotype: Likely a read error: the CDR3 ends without its conserved phenylalanine or tryptophan. J is TRBJ1-3 and V is TRBV13; TRBD1 is a possible D gene (5 bases). The length of the CDR3 is 15 residues. Germline CDR1 and CDR2: PRHDT and FYEKMQ (reference sequence). Trimming removed 3 bases at V and 0 bases at J, with 9 bases between. CDR3 in DNA: TGTGCCAGCAGCTTGGAGGGGAGCTCTGGAAACACCATATATTCT. Protein sequence: CASSLEGSSGNTIYS.

This clonotype has at least ten counts. The chain couples TRBV20-1 to TRBJ1-1; TRBD1 matches 7 bases. Per germline, CDR1 DFQATT and CDR2 SNEGSKA (reference sequence). V was clipped by 0 bases and J by 1 base; unmatched bases: 11. The CDR3 consists of 17 residues. CDR3 region: CSAREIKLGQPNTEAFF. As DNA, the CDR3 is TGCAGTGCTAGAGAGATAAAACTGGGACAGCCGAACACTGAAGCTTTCTTT.

This clonotype appeared many times. The V gene is TRBV20-1, the J gene TRBJ2-1; 11 bases align to TRBD2. CDR3 length equals 16 residues. Per the germline V gene, CDR1 is DFQATT and CDR2 is SNEGSKA (reference sequence). The V segment lost 4 bases and the J segment 0 bases; nucleotides outside the gene matches: 5. In DNA form, the CDR3 reads TGCAGTGCTATCCCGGGACTAGCGGCCTCCTACAATGAGCAGTTCTTC. Translation: CSAIPGLAASYNEQFF.

This clonotype was recorded many times. V gene TRBV2 combines with J gene TRBJ2-5, with a possible D match to TRBD1 (6 bases). Trimming cost V 6 bases and J 3 bases, with 8 bases left between them. The CDR3 is 12 amino acids. The germline gives CDR1 SNHLY, CDR2 FYNNEI. The DNA of the CDR3 is TGTGCCAGCAGGAGGACAGAAGAGACCCAGTACTTC. Translation gives CASRRTEETQYF.

Regarding this clonotype: Possible read error: a much larger clone is one base away. The rearrangement links TRBV6-2 or TRBV6-3 to TRBJ1-2, with 7 bases aligning to TRBD1. The CDR3 contains 17 residues. V shed 8 bases and J 2 bases; nucleotides not matched to a gene: 17. Germline values: CDR1 MNHEY, CDR2 SVGEGT. The CDR3 DNA sequence: TGTGCCAGCGGCTATCTCTGGGACAGTCACGGGAACTATGGCTACACCTTC. It encodes CASGYLWDSHGNYGYTF.

The table lists this clonotype with a few counts. The chain combines TRBV10-3 with TRBJ2-7; perhaps TRBD2 as D (5 bases). The length of the CDR3 is 14 residues. CDR1 and CDR2 (germline): ENHRY, SYGVKD. Trimming stripped 4 bases from V and 3 bases from J, with 13 bases between. The CDR3: CAISGESASYEQYF. The CDR3 coding sequence is TGTGCCATCAGTGGGGAGTCAGCCAGCTACGAGCAGTACTTC.

This clonotype has ten or more counts. In nucleotides, the CDR3 is TGTGCCAGCAGCTTAAGAAGGACTAGCGGGAGAATCGAGCAGTACTTC. Protein: CASSLRRTSGRIEQYF. The chain employs TRBV7-8 and TRBJ2-7, with TRBD2 matching 13 bases. Trimming at V came to 2 bases and at J to 6 bases, leaving 7 bases not matched to a gene. Germline loops: CDR1 SGHVS, CDR2 FQNEAQ. The CDR3 covers 16 residues.

The chain uses TRBV25-1 and TRBJ2-7, with D unclear. The CDR3 length is 15 residues. V shed 4 bases and J shed 0 bases, with 13 bases lying between them. Germline V gene lookup returns CDR1 MGHDK and CDR2 SYGVNS. CDR3 loop: CASSASRTDSYEQYF. The CDR3 DNA reads as TGTGCCAGCAGTGCCTCCAGGACGGACTCCTACGAGCAGTACTTC.

The chain employs TRBV10-3 and TRBJ1-6, with D maybe TRBD1 (6 bases). Germline CDR1 is ENHRY and CDR2 is SYGVKD. The CDR3 has 17 residues. Trimming removed 2 bases from V and 6 bases from J, with 17 bases in between. In DNA form, the CDR3 reads TGTGCCATCAGTGAGGGGGGAGGGGGTGAAACTAATTCACCCCTCCACTTT. Translated, it gives CAISEGGGGETNSPLHF.

Only a few counts were recorded for this clonotype. The chain has TRBV6-5 and TRBJ2-7; D is perhaps TRBD1 or TRBD2 (6 bases each). The CDR3 runs 16 residues. Per germline, CDR1 MNHEY and CDR2 SVGAGI. V dropped 4 bases and J dropped 0 bases, with 16 bases sitting between them. CDR3 sequence (DNA): TGTGCCAGCAGTTTAAAACTAGGGGGGAGCTCCTACGAGCAGTACTTC. Residues: CASSLKLGGSSYEQYF.

This clonotype was detected ten times or more. V and J are TRBV20-1 and TRBJ2-1; 8 bases line up with TRBD2. Germline CDR1 reads DFQATT; CDR2 reads SNEGSKA (reference sequence). Trimming removed 1 base from V and 9 bases from J; junction bases left unmatched: 8. The CDR3 is 14 residues long. The DNA for the CDR3 is TGCAGTGCTAGAGCCGGGACTAGAATTACTGAGCAGTTCTTC. Translated: CSARAGTRITEQFF.